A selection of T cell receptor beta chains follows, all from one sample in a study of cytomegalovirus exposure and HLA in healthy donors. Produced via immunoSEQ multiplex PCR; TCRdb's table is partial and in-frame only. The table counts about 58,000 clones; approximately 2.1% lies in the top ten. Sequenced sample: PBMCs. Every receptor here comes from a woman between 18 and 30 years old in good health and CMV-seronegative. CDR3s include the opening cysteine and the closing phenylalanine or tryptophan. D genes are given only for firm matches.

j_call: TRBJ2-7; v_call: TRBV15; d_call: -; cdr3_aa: CATSRGGAVAYEQYF; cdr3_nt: TGTGCCACCAGCAGAGGCGGGGCTGTCGCCTACGAGCAGTACTTC
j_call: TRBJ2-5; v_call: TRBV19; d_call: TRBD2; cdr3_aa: CASSVTSGGQQETQYF; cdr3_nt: TGTGCCAGTAGTGTTACTAGCGGGGGGCAACAAGAGACCCAGTACTTC
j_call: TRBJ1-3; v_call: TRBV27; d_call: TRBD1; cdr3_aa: CASSSQSPGQGRRNTIYF; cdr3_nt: TGTGCCAGCAGTTCACAATCCCCAGGACAGGGAAGGAGAAACACCATATATTTT
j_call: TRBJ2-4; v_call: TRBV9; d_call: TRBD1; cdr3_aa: CASSSRTGDADIQYF; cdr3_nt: TGTGCCAGCAGCTCCCGGACAGGGGATGCGGACATTCAGTACTTC
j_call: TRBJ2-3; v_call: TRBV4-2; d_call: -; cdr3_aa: CASSQDSRTQYF; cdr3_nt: TGTGCCAGCAGCCAAGATTCTCGTACGCAGTATTTT
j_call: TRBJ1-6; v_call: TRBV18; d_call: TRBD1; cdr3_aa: CASSPPLGTAGSPLHF; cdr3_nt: TGTGCCAGCTCACCACCTCTAGGGACAGCCGGTTCACCCCTCCACTTT
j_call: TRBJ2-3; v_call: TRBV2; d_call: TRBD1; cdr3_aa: CASSMDRATDTQYF; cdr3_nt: TGTGCCAGCAGCATGGACAGGGCCACAGATACGCAGTATTTT
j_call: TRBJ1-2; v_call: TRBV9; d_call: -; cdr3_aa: CASSVGDSYGYTF; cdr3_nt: TGTGCCAGCAGCGTAGGTGACAGCTATGGCTACACCTTC
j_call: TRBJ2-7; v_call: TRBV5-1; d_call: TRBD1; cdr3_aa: CASSLTGAPTYEQYF; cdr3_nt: TGCGCCAGCAGCCTTACAGGGGCTCCTACCTACGAGCAGTACTTC
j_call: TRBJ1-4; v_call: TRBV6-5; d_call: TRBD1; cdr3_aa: CASSPTGDNEKLFF; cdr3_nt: TGTGCCAGCAGTCCGACAGGGGATAATGAAAAACTGTTTTTT
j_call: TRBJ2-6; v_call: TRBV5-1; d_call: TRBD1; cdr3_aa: CASSQGGLSGANVLTF; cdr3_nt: TGCGCCAGCTCCCAAGGGGGCCTCTCTGGGGCCAACGTCCTGACTTTC
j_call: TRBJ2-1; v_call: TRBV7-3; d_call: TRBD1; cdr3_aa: CASSRQGINEQFF; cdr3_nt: TGTGCCAGCAGCCGACAGGGGATCAATGAGCAGTTCTTC
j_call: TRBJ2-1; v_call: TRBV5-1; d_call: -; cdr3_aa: CASSALSSSYNEQFF; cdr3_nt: TGCGCCAGCAGCGCACTATCGAGCTCCTACAATGAGCAGTTCTTC
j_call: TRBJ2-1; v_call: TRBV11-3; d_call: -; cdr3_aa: CASSSESYNEQFF; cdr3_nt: TGTGCCAGCAGTTCAGAATCATACAATGAGCAGTTCTTC
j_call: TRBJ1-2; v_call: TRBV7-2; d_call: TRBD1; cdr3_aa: CASSLLGQGALYGYTF; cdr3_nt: TGTGCCAGCAGCTTACTCGGGCAGGGGGCGCTCTATGGCTACACCTTC
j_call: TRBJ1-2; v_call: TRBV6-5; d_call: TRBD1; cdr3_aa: CASSETGGNYGYTF; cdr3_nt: TGTGCCAGCAGTGAGACAGGGGGAAACTATGGCTACACCTTC
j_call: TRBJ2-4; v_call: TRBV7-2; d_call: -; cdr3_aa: CASSLGGGITKNIQYF; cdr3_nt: TGTGCCAGCAGCTTAGGTGGAGGCATCACCAAAAACATTCAGTACTTC
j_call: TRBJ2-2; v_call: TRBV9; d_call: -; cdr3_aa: CASSVGFLATNTGELFF; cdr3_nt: TGTGCCAGCAGCGTAGGTTTCCTAGCGACTAACACCGGGGAGCTGTTTTTT
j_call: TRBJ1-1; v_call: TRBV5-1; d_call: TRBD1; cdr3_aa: CASSLEGTGFTEAFF; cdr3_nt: TGCGCCAGCAGCTTGGAGGGGACAGGGTTCACTGAAGCTTTCTTT
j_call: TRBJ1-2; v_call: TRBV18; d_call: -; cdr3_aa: CASSPSTGLHYGYTF; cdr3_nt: TGTGCCAGCTCACCGAGCACAGGCCTCCACTATGGCTACACCTTC
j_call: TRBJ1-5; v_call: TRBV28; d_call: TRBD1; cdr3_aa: CASSFSRTGGEQPQHF; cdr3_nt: TGTGCCAGCAGTTTTTCCCGGACAGGGGGTGAACAGCCCCAGCATTTT
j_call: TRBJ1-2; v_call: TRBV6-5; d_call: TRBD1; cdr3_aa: CASRGTGEGYGYTF; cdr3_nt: TGTGCCAGCAGGGGGACAGGGGAAGGCTATGGCTACACCTTC